Shown below are 5 T cell receptor beta chains from a single sample sequenced in a study of CD8+CD57+ T cells in acquired aplastic anemia. TCR beta VDJ and CDR3 were profiled, and genomic DNA was the template. MiXCR, applied by TCRdb to the reads, yields one record per CDR3 protein. The profile shows some 200,000 distinct CDR3 sequences, around half of them singletons. Sequencing was done on patients that had shown CD8+CD57+ cell expansion by flow cytometry. Sequencing was carried out using sorted CD4+, CD8+, or CD8+CD57+ T cells (not recorded which) from PBMCs. Every receptor here comes from a human donor with aplastic anemia.

This clonotype was observed many times. The genes are TRBV24-1 and TRBJ1-1, with D uncertain. This CDR3 has 11 residues. V was pared by 9 bases and J by 1 base, with 5 bases between. Germline-derived CDR1 and CDR2 are KGHDR and SFDVKD. CDR3 protein: CATRGNTEAFF. The CDR3 nucleotides are TGTGCCACCCGGGGGAACACTGAAGCTTTCTTT.

A note on this clonotype: A read error may produce the germline difference seen at one junction end. The chain is built from TRBV4-2 and TRBJ2-1, with TRBD1 matching 9 bases. CDR3 length: 16 residues. Germline assignment: CDR1 LGHNA and CDR2 YNFKEQ. The CDR3 is CASSPRQGGTYNEQLF. The CDR3 DNA is TGTGCCAGCAGCCCCCGACAGGGGGGCACCTACAATGAGCAGTTGTTC.

This clonotype was counted ten times or more. The J gene is TRBJ1-5, the V gene TRBV4-1; D unclear. Trimming took 3 bases from V and 0 from J, leaving 12 bases between them. CDR1 and CDR2 (germline): MGHRA, YSYEKL. The CDR3 has 16 amino acids. The DNA of the CDR3 is TGCGCCAGCAGCCATCGGACGGATTATAGCAATCAGCCCCAGCATTTT. Amino acid sequence: CASSHRTDYSNQPQHF.

The chain uses TRBV7-8 and TRBJ1-5; possible D gene TRBD1, 5 bases. Germline CDR1 is SGHVS and CDR2 is FQNEAQ. V lost 5 bases, J lost 6 bases, and 17 bases lay in between. This CDR3 has 15 residues. The CDR3, as DNA: TGTGCCAGCAGCCAATCACCGGGGGTTGTTCAGCCCCAGCATTTT. As protein: CASSQSPGVVQPQHF.

The rearrangement uses TRBV29-1 and TRBJ2-5; 7 bases agree with TRBD1. The trim removed 1 base at V and 1 base at J, leaving 3 bases unmatched. This CDR3 is built from 14 residues. The germline CDR1 and CDR2 sequences are SQVTM and ANQGSEA. Here the CDR3 reads CSVEGGTVQETQYF. The DNA for the CDR3 is TGCAGCGTTGAAGGGGGGACAGTCCAAGAGACCCAGTACTTC.